This TCR beta chain was identified in a study of patients and donors after allogeneic stem cell transplantation. Germline V gives CDR1 LNHNV, CDR2 YYDKDF (reference sequence). Trimming cost V 0 bases and J 0 bases, with 11 bases left between them. The CDR3 has 16 residues. TCRdb analysed the RT-PCR reads with MiXCR anew, one entry per CDR3 protein. The sample has about 160,000 distinct CDR3 sequences, 24% seen once. The sequence derives from a human donor who was either an allogeneic HSCT recipient or a stem cell or donor lymphocyte infusion donor (not recorded which). It is not recorded whose cells these are; they may come from a transplant donor. The material sequenced was blood, either unsorted or a sorted T cell fraction (not recorded which). The chain uses TRBV15 and TRBJ1-2; no clear D gene. In nucleotides, the CDR3 is TGTGCCACCAGCAGAGATCTGGGTCATTCTAACTATGGCTACACCTTC. As protein: CATSRDLGHSNYGYTF.